This T cell receptor beta chain was documented in a study of cytomegalovirus exposure and HLA in healthy donors. Background on the study: Earlier, 95 million to 140 million unique TCR beta sequences were recovered from around 180 million T cells by an analysis.

60 Vbeta and 13 Jbeta primers were used in PCR. The protocol was immunoSEQ multiplex PCR, while the TCRdb copy is restricted to in-frame clones and leaves out a portion. The data show around 150,000 clones, 80% seen once. Study results and caveats: A few chains tied to CMV proved CMV antigen-specific in vitro.

With respect to this clone: Its antigen is not known.

The sequence was obtained from a woman in her forties or fifties in good health and CMV-seronegative. The sequenced material came from PBMCs.

Here the CDR3 reads CASSVSSGNTDTQYF. CDR3 nucleotide sequence: TGTGCCAGCAGCGTATCCAGCGGGAACACAGATACGCAGTATTTT. The rearrangement links TRBV9 to TRBJ2-3; 7 nucleotides agree with TRBD2. From germline, CDR1 is SGDLS and CDR2 YYNGEE. The length of the CDR3 is 15 residues. With 1 base clipped from V and 2 bases from J, the junction kept 4 bases outside the gene matches.